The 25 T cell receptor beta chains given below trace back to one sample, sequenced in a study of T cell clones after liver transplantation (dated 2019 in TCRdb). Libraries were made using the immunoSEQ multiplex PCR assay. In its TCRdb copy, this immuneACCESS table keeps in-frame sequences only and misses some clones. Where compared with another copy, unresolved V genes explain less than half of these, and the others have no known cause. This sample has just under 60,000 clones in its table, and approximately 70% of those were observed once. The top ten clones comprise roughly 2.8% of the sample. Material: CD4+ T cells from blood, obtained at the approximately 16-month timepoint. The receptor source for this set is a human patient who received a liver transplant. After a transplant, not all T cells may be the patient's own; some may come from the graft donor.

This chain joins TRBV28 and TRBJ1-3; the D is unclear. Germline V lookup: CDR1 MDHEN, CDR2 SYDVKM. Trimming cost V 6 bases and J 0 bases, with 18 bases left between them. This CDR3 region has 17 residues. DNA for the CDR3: TGTGCCAGCAGCCCACCTTTGGGCGGAAGCTCTGGAAACACCATATATTTT. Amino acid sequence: CASSPPLGGSSGNTIYF.

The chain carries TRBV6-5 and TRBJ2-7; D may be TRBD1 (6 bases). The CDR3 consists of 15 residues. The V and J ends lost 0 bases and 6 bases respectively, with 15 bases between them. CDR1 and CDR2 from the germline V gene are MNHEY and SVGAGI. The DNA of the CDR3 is TGTGCCAGCAGTTACTCCCGGGCAGGGGAGCTCGAGCAGTACTTC. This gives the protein CASSYSRAGELEQYF.

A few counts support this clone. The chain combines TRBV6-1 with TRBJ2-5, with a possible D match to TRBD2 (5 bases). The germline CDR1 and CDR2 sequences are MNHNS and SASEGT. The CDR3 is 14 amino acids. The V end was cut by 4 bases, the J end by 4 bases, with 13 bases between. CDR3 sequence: CASSGGSWPETQYF. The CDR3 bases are TGTGCCAGCAGTGGAGGGTCTTGGCCAGAGACCCAGTACTTC.

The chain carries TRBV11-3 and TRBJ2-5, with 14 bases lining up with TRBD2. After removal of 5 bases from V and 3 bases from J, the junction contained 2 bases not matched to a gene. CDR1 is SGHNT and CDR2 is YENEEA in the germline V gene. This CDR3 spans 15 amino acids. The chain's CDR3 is CASSRGLAGEETQYF. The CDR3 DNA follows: TGTGCCAGCAGCCGGGGACTAGCGGGGGAAGAGACCCAGTACTTC.

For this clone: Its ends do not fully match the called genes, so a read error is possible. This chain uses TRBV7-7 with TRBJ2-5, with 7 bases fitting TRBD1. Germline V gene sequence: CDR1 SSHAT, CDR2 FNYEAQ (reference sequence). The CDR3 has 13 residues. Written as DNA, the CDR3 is TGTGCTAGCAGCCAGGGGGTTGGGGAGACCCAGTACTTC. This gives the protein CASSQGVGETQYF.

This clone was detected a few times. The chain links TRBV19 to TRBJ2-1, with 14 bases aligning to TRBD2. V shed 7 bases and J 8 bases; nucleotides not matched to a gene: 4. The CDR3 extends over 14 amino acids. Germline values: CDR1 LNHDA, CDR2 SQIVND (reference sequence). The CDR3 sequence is CASMRLAGGHEQFF. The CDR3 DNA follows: TGTGCCAGTATGAGACTAGCGGGGGGGCATGAGCAGTTCTTC.

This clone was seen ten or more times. The CDR3 nucleotides are TGTGCCAGCAGTGTGGGCGCAGGGTCAAATTCACCCCTCCACTTT. This encodes CASSVGAGSNSPLHF. J is TRBJ1-6 and V is TRBV6-1; D may be TRBD1 (5 bases). From germline, CDR1 is MNHNS and CDR2 SASEGT. V lost 4 bases and J lost 7, with 14 bases in between. This CDR3 region has 15 residues.

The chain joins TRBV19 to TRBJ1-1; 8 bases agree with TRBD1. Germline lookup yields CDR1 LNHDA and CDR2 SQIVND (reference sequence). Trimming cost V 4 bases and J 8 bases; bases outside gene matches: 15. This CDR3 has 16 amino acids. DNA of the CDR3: TGTGCCAGTAGTAATGGGGTCGGACAGGGTCGAAAAGAAGCTTTCTTT. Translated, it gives CASSNGVGQGRKEAFF.

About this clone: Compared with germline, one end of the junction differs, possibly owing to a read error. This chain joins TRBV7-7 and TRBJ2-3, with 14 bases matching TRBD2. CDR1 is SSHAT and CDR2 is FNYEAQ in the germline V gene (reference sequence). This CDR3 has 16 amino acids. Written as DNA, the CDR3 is TGTGCTAGCAGCCCGGGACTAGCGGGAGTGGAAGATACGCAGTATTTT. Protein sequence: CASSPGLAGVEDTQYF.

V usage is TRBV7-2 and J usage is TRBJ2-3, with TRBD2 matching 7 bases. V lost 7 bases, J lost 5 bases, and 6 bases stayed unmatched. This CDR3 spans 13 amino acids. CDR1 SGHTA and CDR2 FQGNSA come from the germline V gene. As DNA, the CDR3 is TGTGCCAGCACTCTGCGGGGGTTAGATACGCAGTATTTT. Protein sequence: CASTLRGLDTQYF.

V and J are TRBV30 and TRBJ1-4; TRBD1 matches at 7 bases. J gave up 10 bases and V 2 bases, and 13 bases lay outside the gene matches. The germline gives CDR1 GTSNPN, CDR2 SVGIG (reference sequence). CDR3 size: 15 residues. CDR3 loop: CAWSPRTGKGGKLFF. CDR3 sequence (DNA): TGTGCCTGGAGTCCCCGGACAGGCAAAGGGGGAAAACTGTTTTTT.

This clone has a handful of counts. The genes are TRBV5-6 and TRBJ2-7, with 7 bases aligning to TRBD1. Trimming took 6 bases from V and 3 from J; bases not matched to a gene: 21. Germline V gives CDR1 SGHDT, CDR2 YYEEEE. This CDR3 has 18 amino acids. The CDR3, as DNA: TGTGCCAGCACCCAATCTATCAAGGGGGTGGGACAGCTCTACGAGCAGTACTTC. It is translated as CASTQSIKGVGQLYEQYF.

The CDR3 protein is CATSRDRATSGNTIYF. In DNA form, the CDR3 reads TGTGCCACCAGCAGAGATCGGGCAACCTCTGGAAACACCATATATTTT. V and J are TRBV15 and TRBJ1-3; D not resolved. This CDR3 comprises 16 residues. Trimming took off 0 bases at V and 0 bases at J, with 9 bases between the two ends. From germline, CDR1 is LNHNV and CDR2 YYDKDF (reference sequence).

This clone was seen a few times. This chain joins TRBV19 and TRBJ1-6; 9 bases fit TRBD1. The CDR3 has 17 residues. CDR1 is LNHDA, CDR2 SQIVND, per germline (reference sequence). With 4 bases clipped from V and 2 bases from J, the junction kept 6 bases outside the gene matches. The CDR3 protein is CASSKRQGETYNSPLHF. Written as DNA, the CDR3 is TGTGCCAGTAGTAAAAGACAGGGGGAAACCTATAATTCACCCCTCCACTTT.

The CDR3 DNA follows: TGTGCCAGCAGAACTACAGGTCAGCCCCAGCATTTT. Translation gives CASRTTGQPQHF. V gene TRBV6-1 combines with J gene TRBJ1-5, with a tentative D call TRBD1 (5 bases). CDR1 is MNHNS, CDR2 SASEGT, per germline. Trimming took off 6 bases at V and 6 bases at J, with 9 bases between the two ends. The CDR3 covers 12 residues.

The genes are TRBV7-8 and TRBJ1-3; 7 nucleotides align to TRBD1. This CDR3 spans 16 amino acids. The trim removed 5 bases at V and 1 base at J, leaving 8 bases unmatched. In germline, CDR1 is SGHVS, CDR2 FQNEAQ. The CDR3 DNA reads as TGTGCCAGCAGCCCCCGACAGGGCCCATCTGGAAACACCATATATTTT. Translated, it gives CASSPRQGPSGNTIYF. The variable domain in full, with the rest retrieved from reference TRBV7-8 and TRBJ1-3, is GAGVSQSPRYKVAKRGQDVALRCDPISGHVSLFWYQQALGQGPEFLTYFQNEAQLDKSGLPSDRFFAERPEGSVSTLKIQRTQQEDSAVYLCASSPRQGPSGNTIYFGEGSWLTVV.

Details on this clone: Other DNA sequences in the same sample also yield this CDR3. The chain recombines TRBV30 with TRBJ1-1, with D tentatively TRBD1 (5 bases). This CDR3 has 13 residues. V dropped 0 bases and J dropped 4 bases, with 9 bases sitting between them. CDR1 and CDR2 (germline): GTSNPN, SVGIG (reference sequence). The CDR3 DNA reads TGTGCCTGGAGTGTCGGGGGTGGCACTGAAGCTTTCTTT. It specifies CAWSVGGGTEAFF.

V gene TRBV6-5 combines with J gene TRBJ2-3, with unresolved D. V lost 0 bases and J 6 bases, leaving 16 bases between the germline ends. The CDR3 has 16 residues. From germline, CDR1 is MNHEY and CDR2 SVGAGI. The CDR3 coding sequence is TGTGCCAGCAGTTACTCGAGGCGGCCATTGAGGGATACGCAGTATTTT. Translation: CASSYSRRPLRDTQYF.

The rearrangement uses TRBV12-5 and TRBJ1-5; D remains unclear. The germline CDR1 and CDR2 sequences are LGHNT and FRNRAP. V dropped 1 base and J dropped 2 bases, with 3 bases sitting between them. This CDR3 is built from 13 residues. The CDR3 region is CASGLEGNQPQHF. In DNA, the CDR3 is TGTGCTAGTGGTTTGGAGGGCAATCAGCCCCAGCATTTT. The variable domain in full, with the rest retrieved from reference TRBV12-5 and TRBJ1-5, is DARVTQTPRHKVTEMGQEVTMRCQPILGHNTVFWYRQTMMQGLELLAYFRNRAPLDDSGMPKDRFSAEMPDATLATLKIQPSEPRDSAVYFCASGLEGNQPQHFGDGTRLSIL.

The CDR3 region has the DNA TGTGCCAGCAGTGTCGTCCTTAGCACAGATACGCAGTATTTT. Protein product: CASSVVLSTDTQYF. The V gene is TRBV2, the J gene TRBJ2-3; D gene ambiguous. V was shortened by 4 bases and J by 0 bases, with 8 bases between the two germline ends. Germline CDR1 is SNHLY and CDR2 is FYNNEI. CDR3 length: 14 amino acids.

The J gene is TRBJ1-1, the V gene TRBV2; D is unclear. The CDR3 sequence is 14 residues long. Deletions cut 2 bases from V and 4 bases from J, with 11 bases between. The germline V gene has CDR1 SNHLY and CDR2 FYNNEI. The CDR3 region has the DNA TGTGCCAGCAGTGAACGGGGTGTGGGCACTGAAGCTTTCTTT. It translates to CASSERGVGTEAFF. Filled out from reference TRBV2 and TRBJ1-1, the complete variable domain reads EPEVTQTPSHQVTQMGQEVILRCVPISNHLYFYWYRQILGQKVEFLVSFYNNEISEKSEIFDDQFSVERPDGSNFTLKIRSTKLEDSAMYFCASSERGVGTEAFFGQGTRLTVV.

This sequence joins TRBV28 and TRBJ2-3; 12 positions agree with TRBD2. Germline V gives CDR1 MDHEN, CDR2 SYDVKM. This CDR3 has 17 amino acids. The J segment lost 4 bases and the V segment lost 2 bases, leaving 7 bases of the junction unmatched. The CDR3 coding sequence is TGTGCCAGCAGTTTACCCGGGGCTAGCGGGAGGGCAGATACGCAGTATTTT. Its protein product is CASSLPGASGRADTQYF.

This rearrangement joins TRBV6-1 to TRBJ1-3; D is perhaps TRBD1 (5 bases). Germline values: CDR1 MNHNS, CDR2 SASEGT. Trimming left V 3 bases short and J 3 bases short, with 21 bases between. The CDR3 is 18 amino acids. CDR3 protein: CASSEFAPRRGFGNTIYF. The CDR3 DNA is TGTGCCAGCAGTGAGTTCGCCCCAAGGAGGGGATTTGGAAACACCATATATTTT.

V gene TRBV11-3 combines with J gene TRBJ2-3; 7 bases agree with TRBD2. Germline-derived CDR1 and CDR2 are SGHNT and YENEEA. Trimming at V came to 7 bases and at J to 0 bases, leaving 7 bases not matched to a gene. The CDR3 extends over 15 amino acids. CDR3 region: CASTLGEGSTDTQYF. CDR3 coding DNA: TGTGCCAGCACCCTGGGGGAGGGGAGCACAGATACGCAGTATTTT.

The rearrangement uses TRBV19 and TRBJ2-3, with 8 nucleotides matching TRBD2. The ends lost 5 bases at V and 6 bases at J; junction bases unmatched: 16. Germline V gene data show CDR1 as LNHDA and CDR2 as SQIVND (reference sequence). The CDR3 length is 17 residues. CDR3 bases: TGTGCCAGTAGTCCATCCCCTAGCGGGTCAAGGTGGGATACGCAGTATTTT. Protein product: CASSPSPSGSRWDTQYF.